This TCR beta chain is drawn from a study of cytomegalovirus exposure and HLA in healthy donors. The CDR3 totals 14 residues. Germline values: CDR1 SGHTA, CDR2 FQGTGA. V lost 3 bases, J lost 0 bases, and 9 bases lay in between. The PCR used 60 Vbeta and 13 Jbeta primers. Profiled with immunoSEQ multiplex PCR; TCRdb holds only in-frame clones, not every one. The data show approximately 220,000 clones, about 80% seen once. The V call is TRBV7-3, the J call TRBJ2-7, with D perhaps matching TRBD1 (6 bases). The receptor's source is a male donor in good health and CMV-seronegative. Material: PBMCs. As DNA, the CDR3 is TGTGCCAGCAGCTTCCAGGGGTCCTCCTACGAGCAGTACTTC. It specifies CASSFQGSSYEQYF.